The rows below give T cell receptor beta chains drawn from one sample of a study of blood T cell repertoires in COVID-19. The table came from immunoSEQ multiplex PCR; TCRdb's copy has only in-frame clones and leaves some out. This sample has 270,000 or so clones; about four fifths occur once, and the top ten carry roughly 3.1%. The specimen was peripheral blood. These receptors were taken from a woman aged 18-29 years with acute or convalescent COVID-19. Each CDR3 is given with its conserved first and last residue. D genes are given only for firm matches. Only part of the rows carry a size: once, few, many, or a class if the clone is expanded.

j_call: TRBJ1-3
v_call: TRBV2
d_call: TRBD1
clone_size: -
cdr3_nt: TGTGCCAGCAGTGAGGCCCGGGACAGAGAAGGAAACACCATATATTTT
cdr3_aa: CASSEARDREGNTIYF

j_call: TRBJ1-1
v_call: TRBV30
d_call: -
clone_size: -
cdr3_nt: TGTGCCAAAAAGACAGGCGGGACTGAAGCTTTCTTT
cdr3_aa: CAKKTGGTEAFF

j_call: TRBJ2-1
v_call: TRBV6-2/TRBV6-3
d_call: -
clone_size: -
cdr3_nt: TGTGCCAGCAGTTACGTGCCAGGGGCCGGATTATACAATGAGCAGTTCTTC
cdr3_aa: CASSYVPGAGLYNEQFF

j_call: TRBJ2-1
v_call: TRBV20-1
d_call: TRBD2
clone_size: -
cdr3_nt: TGCAGTGCTAGTCGGGGGGGTTCTAACAATGAGCAGTTCTTC
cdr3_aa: CSASRGGSNNEQFF

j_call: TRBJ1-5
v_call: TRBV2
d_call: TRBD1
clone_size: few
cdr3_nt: TGTGCCAGCAGACCGGGACAGGGGTCCAATCAGCCCCAGCATTTT
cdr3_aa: CASRPGQGSNQPQHF

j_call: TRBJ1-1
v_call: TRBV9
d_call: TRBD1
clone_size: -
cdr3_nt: TGTGCCAGCAGCGTAGAGGGAGACAGGGGGCCACACACTGAAGCTTTCTTT
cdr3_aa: CASSVEGDRGPHTEAFF

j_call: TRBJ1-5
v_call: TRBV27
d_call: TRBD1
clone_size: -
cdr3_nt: TGTGCCAGCAGTACCCAAAAGGGGGCTAATCAGCCCCAGCATTTT
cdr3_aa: CASSTQKGANQPQHF

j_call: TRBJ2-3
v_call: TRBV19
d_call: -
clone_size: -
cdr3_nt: TGTGCCAGTAGCACATACTCAGGTAGCACAGATACGCAGTATTTT
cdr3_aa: CASSTYSGSTDTQYF

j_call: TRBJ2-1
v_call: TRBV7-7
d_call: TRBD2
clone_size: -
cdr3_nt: TGTGCTAGCAGCTTAGGGGGGACTAGCGTTGAGCAGTTCTTC
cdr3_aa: CASSLGGTSVEQFF

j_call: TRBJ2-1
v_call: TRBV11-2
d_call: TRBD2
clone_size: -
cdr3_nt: TGTGCCAGCAGCCCAAGAGCACGGGGACTAGCGGACTACAATGAGCAGTTCTTC
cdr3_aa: CASSPRARGLADYNEQFF

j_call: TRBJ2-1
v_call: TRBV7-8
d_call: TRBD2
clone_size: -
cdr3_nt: TGTGCCAGCAGCCGGACTAGCGGGAGTAGTAGTGAGCAGTTCTTC
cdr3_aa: CASSRTSGSSSEQFF

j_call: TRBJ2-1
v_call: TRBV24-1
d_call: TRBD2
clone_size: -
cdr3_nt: TGTGCCACCAGTGATTTGCGAACTAGCGATGAGCAGTTCTTC
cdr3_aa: CATSDLRTSDEQFF

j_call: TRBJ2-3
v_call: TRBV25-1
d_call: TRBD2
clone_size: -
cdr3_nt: TGTGCCAGCAGTGGGGGTCTAGCGGGAGAGGCAGATACGCAGTATTTT
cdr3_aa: CASSGGLAGEADTQYF

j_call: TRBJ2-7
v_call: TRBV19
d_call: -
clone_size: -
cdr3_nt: TGTGCCAGTAGTATACCGGCGGGGAGCTCCTACGAGCAGTACTTC
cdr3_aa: CASSIPAGSSYEQYF

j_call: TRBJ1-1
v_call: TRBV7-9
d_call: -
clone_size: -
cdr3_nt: TGTGCCAGCAGCTTATGGGTTAGCGGGCTCGAAGCTTTCTTT
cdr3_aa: CASSLWVSGLEAFF

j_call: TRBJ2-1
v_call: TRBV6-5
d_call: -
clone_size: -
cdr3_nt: TGTGCCAGCAGTTACGCCGGGGGCTCCTACAATGAGCAGTTCTTC
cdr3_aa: CASSYAGGSYNEQFF

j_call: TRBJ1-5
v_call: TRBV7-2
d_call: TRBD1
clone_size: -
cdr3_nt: TGTGCCAGCAGCTTAAGGACAGGGGGAAGCAATCAGCCCCAGCATTTT
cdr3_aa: CASSLRTGGSNQPQHF

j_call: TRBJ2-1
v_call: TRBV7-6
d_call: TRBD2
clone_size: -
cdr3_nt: TGTGCCAGCAGCATACTAGCGGGAGGGCCGGATGAGCAGTTCTTC
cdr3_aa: CASSILAGGPDEQFF

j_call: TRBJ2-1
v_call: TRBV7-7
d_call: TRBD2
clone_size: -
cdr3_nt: TGTGCTAGCAGCTTAGGGGGACTAGGAAATGAGCAGTTCTTC
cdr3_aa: CASSLGGLGNEQFF

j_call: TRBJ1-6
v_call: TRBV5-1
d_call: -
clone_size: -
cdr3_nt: TGCGCCAGCAGCTTGGCCGGGGGGGCCTCCTATAATTCACCCCTCCACTTT
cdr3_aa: CASSLAGGASYNSPLHF

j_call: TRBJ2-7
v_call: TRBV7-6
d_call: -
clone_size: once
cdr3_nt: TGTGCCAGCAGCTCGGTCTACGAGCAGTACTTC
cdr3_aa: CASSSVYEQYF

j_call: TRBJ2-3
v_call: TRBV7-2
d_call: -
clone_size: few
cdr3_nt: TGTGCCAGCAGCTTAGTTGTCGCTAAAAGCACAGATACGCAGTATTTT
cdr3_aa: CASSLVVAKSTDTQYF

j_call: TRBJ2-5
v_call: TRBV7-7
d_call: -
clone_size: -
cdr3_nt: TGTGCTAGCAGCTTAGGAGGGGGGGGTTTGGAGACCCAGTACTTC
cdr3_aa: CASSLGGGGLETQYF

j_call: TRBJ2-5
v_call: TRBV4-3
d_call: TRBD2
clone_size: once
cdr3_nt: TGCGCCAGCAGCCGAGAGCGGGGTTACCAAGAGACCCAGTACTTC
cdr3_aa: CASSRERGYQETQYF

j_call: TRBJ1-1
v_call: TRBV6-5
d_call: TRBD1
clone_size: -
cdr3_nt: TGTGCCAGCAGTTACTCGCCAGACAGGGGGCCCACTGAAGCTTTCTTT
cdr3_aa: CASSYSPDRGPTEAFF

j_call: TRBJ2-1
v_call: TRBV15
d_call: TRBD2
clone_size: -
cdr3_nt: TGTGCCACCAGCAGAGATCGACTCTTACTAGCGTACAATGAGCAGTTCTTC
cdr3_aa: CATSRDRLLLAYNEQFF

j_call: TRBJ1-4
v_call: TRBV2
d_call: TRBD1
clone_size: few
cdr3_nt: TGTGCCAGCAGTGATCTTATTGGCGGGACAGGGCAAGGAACTGTTTTT
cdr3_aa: CASSDLIGGTGQGTVF

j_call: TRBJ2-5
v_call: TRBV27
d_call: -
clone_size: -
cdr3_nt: TGTGCCAGCAGTTGGAAGGGGGACGGAGAGACCCAGTACTTC
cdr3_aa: CASSWKGDGETQYF

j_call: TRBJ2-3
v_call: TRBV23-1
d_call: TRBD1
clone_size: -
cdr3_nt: TGCGCCAGCAGTCACCCAGGACAGGGTACGGCAGATACGCAGTATTTT
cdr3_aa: CASSHPGQGTADTQYF

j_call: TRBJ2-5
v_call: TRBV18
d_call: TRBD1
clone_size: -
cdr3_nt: TGTGCCAGCTCACCCCCGGGACAGCAAGAGACCCAGTACTTC
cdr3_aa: CASSPPGQQETQYF

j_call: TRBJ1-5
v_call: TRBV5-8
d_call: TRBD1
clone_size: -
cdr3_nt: TGTGCCAGCAGCTTCCGGGACAGGGGCATCAATCAGCCCCAGCATTTT
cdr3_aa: CASSFRDRGINQPQHF

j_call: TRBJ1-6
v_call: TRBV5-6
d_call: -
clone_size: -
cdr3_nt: TGTGCCAGCAGCTTGGACACGGGATTACCCCTCCACTTT
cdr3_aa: CASSLDTGLPLHF

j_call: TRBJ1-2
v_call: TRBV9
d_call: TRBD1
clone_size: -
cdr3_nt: TGTGCCAGCAGCGTAGGGACAGGACTCTATGGCTACACCTTC
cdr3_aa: CASSVGTGLYGYTF

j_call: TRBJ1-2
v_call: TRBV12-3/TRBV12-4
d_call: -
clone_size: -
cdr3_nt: TGTGCCAGCAGCAGGGTCGCTAACTATGGCTACACCTTC
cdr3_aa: CASSRVANYGYTF

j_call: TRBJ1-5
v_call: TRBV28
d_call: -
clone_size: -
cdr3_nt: TGTGCCACCGCCATGAGGTATAGCAATCAGCCCCAGCATTTT
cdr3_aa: CATAMRYSNQPQHF

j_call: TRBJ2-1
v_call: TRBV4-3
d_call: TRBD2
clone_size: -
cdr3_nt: TGCGCCAGCAGCCAAAAGGGACCGGGACTAGCGGTCTCCTACAATGAGCAGTTCTTC
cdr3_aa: CASSQKGPGLAVSYNEQFF

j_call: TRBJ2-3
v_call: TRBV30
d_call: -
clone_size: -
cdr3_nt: TGTGCCTGGAGCCGGGGAGCCACAGATACGCAGTATTTT
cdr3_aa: CAWSRGATDTQYF

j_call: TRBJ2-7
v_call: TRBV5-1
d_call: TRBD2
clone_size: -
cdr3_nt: TGCGCCAGCAGCTTGCGGGCTAGCGGGCCTTTCTCCTACGAGCAGTACTTC
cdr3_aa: CASSLRASGPFSYEQYF

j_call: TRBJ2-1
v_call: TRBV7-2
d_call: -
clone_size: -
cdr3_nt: TGTGCCAGCAGCTTAGCGGCGGGAAATGAGCAGTTCTTC
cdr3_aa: CASSLAAGNEQFF

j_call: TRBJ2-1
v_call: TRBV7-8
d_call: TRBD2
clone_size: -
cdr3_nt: TGTGCCAGCAGCTTACCCCCGGGACTAGCGGGAGGGCCGGGGAATGAGCAGTTCTTC
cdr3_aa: CASSLPPGLAGGPGNEQFF

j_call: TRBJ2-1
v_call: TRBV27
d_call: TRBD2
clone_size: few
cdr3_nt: TGTGCCAGCAGTCCGCGACTAGCCGGGGGTAGTGAGCAGTTCTTC
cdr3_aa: CASSPRLAGGSEQFF

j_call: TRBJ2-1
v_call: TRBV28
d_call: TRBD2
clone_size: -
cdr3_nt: TGTGCCAGCAGTTTAGGGGCTAGCGGGGACAATGAGCAGTTCTTC
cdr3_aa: CASSLGASGDNEQFF

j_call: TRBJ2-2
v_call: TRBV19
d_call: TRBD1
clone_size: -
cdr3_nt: TGTGCCAGTGGGGGACAGGGGTACACCGGGGAGCTGTTTTTT
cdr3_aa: CASGGQGYTGELFF

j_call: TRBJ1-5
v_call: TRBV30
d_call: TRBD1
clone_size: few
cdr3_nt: TGTGCCTGGAGATCGGCAGGGGGCTACGGGCCCCAGCATTTT
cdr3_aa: CAWRSAGGYGPQHF

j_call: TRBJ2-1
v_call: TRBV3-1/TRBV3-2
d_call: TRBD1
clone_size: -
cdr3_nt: TGTGCCAGCAGGTACAGGGGTAATGAGCAGTTCTTC
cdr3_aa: CASRYRGNEQFF

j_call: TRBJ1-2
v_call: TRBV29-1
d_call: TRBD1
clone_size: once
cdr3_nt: TGCAGCGTTGGACAGGGGGCGAATCGAGACTATGGCTACACCTTC
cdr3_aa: CSVGQGANRDYGYTF

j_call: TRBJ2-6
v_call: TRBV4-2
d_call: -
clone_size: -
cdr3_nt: TGTGCCAGCAGCCAAGAGGCCCCCTCTGGGGCCAACGTCCTGACTTTC
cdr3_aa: CASSQEAPSGANVLTF

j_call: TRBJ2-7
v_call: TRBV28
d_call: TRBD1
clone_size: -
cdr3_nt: TGTGCCAGCAGTTTAGAGTTCCAGGGGGCCTACGAGCAGTACTTC
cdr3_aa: CASSLEFQGAYEQYF

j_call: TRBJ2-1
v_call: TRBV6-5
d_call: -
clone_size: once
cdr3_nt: TGTGCCAGCAGTTTCACGACTAGTAATAGGAATGAGCAGTTCTTC
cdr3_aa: CASSFTTSNRNEQFF

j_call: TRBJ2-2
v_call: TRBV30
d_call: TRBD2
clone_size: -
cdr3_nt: TGTGCCTGGAGTGTTAGTAGCGGGCACACCGGGGAGCTGTTTTTT
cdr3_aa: CAWSVSSGHTGELFF

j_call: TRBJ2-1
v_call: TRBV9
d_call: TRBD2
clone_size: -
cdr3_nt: TGTGCCAGCAGAGCGGGACTAGCGGGAGCCAATTCATATCCCAATGAGCAGTTCTTC
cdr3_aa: CASRAGLAGANSYPNEQFF

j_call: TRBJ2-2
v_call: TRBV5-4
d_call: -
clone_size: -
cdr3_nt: TGTGCCAGCAGCTTGTCTCGGGGAGCGAACACCGGGGAGCTGTTTTTT
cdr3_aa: CASSLSRGANTGELFF